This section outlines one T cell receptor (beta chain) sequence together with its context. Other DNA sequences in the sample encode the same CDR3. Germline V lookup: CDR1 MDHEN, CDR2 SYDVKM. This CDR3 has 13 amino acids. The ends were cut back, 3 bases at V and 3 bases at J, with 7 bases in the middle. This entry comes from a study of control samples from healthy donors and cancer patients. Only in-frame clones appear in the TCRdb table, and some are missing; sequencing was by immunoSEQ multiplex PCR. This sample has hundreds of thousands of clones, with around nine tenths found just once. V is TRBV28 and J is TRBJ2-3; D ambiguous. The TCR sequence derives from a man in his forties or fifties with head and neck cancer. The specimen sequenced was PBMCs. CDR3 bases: TGTGCCAGCAGTTTCCCGGGTACAGATACGCAGTATTTT. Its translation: CASSFPGTDTQYF.